The 8 T cell receptor beta chains listed next were all sequenced from one sample in a study of blood T cell repertoires in COVID-19. The protocol was immunoSEQ multiplex PCR, while the TCRdb copy is restricted to in-frame clones and leaves out a portion. The sample has 40,000 to 65,000 clones, just over 85% seen once. Sequencing input: peripheral blood. The receptor source for this set is a man in his 70s with active COVID-19.

The rearrangement uses TRBV30 and TRBJ2-7, with a possible D match to TRBD2 (5 bases). The CDR3 is made up of 13 amino acids. Trimming pared 0 bases from V and 3 bases from J, leaving 9 bases between. CDR1 and CDR2 (germline): GTSNPN, SVGIG (reference sequence). The CDR3 loop reads CAWSVHGVYEQYF. CDR3 bases: TGTGCCTGGAGTGTACACGGGGTCTACGAGCAGTACTTC.

The V and J genes are TRBV3-1 (or the pseudogene TRBV3-2) and TRBJ2-6; a possible D gene is TRBD2 (5 bases). The CDR3 contains 18 residues. CDR1 and CDR2 from the germline V gene are LGHDT and YNNKEL (reference sequence). Trimming removed 2 bases at V and 2 bases at J, with 16 bases between. The CDR3 region is CASSQKGDSWAGANVLTF. For the CDR3, the DNA is TGTGCCAGCAGCCAAAAGGGAGATAGCTGGGCTGGGGCCAACGTCCTGACTTTC.

This rearrangement joins TRBV15 to TRBJ2-1, with 9 bases lining up with TRBD1. Germline V gene data show CDR1 as LNHNV and CDR2 as YYDKDF (reference sequence). The CDR3 totals 20 residues. V shed 0 bases and J 6 bases; nucleotides not matched to a gene: 18. The DNA of the CDR3 is TGTGCCACCAGCAGAGATCCCGGACAGGGGTTCCTCCCGCGGATCAATGAGCAGTTCTTC. Translated, it gives CATSRDPGQGFLPRINEQFF.

This clone was counted a few times. This chain connects TRBV4-2 to TRBJ1-1, with TRBD1 as a possible D gene (6 bases). V was clipped by 4 bases and J by 4 bases, with 16 bases between them. The CDR3 contains 15 residues. Per the germline V gene, CDR1 is LGHNA and CDR2 is YNFKEQ. The CDR3 region has the DNA TGTGCCAGCAGCCCCCGGGGGGCGGTGGTCACTGAAGCTTTCTTT. It is translated as CASSPRGAVVTEAFF.

J is TRBJ1-2 and V is TRBV12-3 or TRBV12-4; weak D call: TRBD1 (6 bases). Trimming took 3 bases from V and 6 from J, leaving 11 bases between them. The CDR3 sequence is 13 residues long. CDR3 sequence (DNA): TGTGCCAGCAGTTTCCGGGCAGGGGATGGCTACACCTTC. This sequence encodes CASSFRAGDGYTF.

The chain combines TRBV7-9 with TRBJ1-5; 11 bases are a match to TRBD1. The trim removed 4 bases at V and 3 bases at J, leaving 11 bases unmatched. Germline CDR1 reads SEHNR; CDR2 reads FQNEAQ (reference sequence). CDR3 size: 18 residues. The CDR3 here is CASSYAPGQGVNNQPQHF. CDR3 in DNA: TGTGCCAGCAGCTATGCACCGGGACAGGGGGTAAACAATCAGCCCCAGCATTTT.

The V and J genes are TRBV6-6 and TRBJ2-7, with 8 bases that match TRBD1. The V segment lost 6 bases and the J segment 1 base; nucleotides outside the gene matches: 5. This CDR3 has 14 amino acids. CDR1 is MNHNY and CDR2 is SVGAGI in the germline V gene (reference sequence). The CDR3 DNA reads TGTGCCAGCAGACCAGGGGGCAGGTCCTACGAGCAGTACTTC. Translation gives CASRPGGRSYEQYF.

The V and J genes are TRBV7-2 and TRBJ1-2; 8 bases are shared with TRBD1. Per germline, CDR1 SGHTA and CDR2 FQGNSA. The CDR3 is 14 amino acids. Germline trimming cut 5 bases from V and 7 bases from J; bases unmatched to any gene: 9. The CDR3 loop is CASSADRGAAGYTF. CDR3 in DNA: TGTGCCAGCAGCGCCGACAGGGGTGCTGCTGGCTACACCTTC.